This paragraph reports one T cell receptor (beta chain). Its antigen is not known. At one end the junction does not follow the germline gene, possibly because of a read error. Across 18 months, stable Graves' hyperthyroidism was marked by no progression to ophthalmopathy. Germline lookup yields CDR1 SNHLY and CDR2 FYNNEI. The CDR3 consists of 17 residues. These data originate in a study of T cells in Graves' hyperthyroidism and ophthalmopathy. For the study at large: Before any treatment, at initial diagnosis, peripheral blood was collected.

Findings and limits, study-wide: Researchers report that a 13 V-J model separated ophthalmopathy from stable hyperthyroidism.

TCR beta CDR3 sequences were amplified from RNA transcripts. The study used the HTBI primer set for a first-round RT-PCR of the TCR CDR3. MiXCR, run by TCRdb on the multiplex PCR reads, gives a single entry per CDR3 protein. The table records fewer than 110,000 distinct CDR3 sequences, about 50% of them present only once. What was sequenced was blood. The rearrangement joins TRBV2 to TRBJ1-1; 10 bases line up with TRBD1. This clonotype originated in a man aged 40-49 years with Graves' hyperthyroidism. CDR3 nucleotides: TGTGCCAGCAGTGAATCGACAGGGGGCGTAAGATACACGGAAGCTTCCTTT. Protein sequence: CASSESTGGVRYTEASF.